A single sample gave rise to the 20 T cell receptor beta chains below, sequenced in a study of blood T cell repertoires in COVID-19. The repertoire was sequenced with immunoSEQ multiplex PCR; TCRdb's copy has only in-frame clones and lacks some. The repertoire has 180,000 or so clones, approximately 83% of them found once; the top ten carry around 8.2%. The sample was peripheral blood. Receptors were obtained from a man aged 60-69 years with acute or convalescent COVID-19.

The chain has TRBV28 and TRBJ1-4; D perhaps matches TRBD1 (6 bases). Germline CDR1 and CDR2: MDHEN and SYDVKM. The ends were cut back, 4 bases at V and 6 bases at J, with 15 bases in the middle. The CDR3 extends over 15 amino acids. CDR3 DNA sequence: TGTGCCAGCAGTTCTACAGGGTGGGCCGATGAAAAACTGTTTTTT. It translates to CASSSTGWADEKLFF.

This chain connects TRBV19 to TRBJ1-1; tentative D call: TRBD1 (5 bases). Germline assignment: CDR1 LNHDA and CDR2 SQIVND (reference sequence). CDR3 size: 16 residues. The V and J ends lost 6 bases and 1 base respectively, with 18 bases between them. The CDR3 DNA reads as TGTGCCAGTAGCCACCGCGGAGGGGTTTCGAACACTGAAGCTTTCTTT. Residues: CASSHRGGVSNTEAFF.

V usage is TRBV5-4 and J usage is TRBJ1-1, with unresolved D. The germline CDR1 and CDR2 sequences are SGHNT and YYREEE (reference sequence). This CDR3 has 16 amino acids. V was shortened by 4 bases and J by 3 bases, with 19 bases between the two germline ends. This CDR3 is CASSPAGILSDTEAFF. CDR3 sequence (DNA): TGTGCCAGCAGCCCGGCGGGGATTCTATCGGACACTGAAGCTTTCTTT.

The chain couples TRBV29-1 to TRBJ2-1, with a tentative D call TRBD2 (5 bases). Between the trimmed V and J ends, which lost 2 bases and 6 bases, there was a span of 14 bases. Germline CDR1 and CDR2: SQVTM and ANQGSEA. The CDR3 is 14 amino acids. Here the CDR3 reads CSVEPSGKGNEQFF. CDR3 in DNA: TGCAGCGTTGAACCTTCGGGAAAGGGCAATGAGCAGTTCTTC.

The chain joins TRBV7-2 to TRBJ2-3; D unresolved. CDR1 SGHTA and CDR2 FQGNSA come from the germline V gene. Trimming pared 6 bases from V and 0 bases from J, leaving 10 bases between. CDR3 length: 14 amino acids. In DNA form, the CDR3 reads TGTGCCAGCAGGACTTACTCTAGCACAGATACGCAGTATTTT. Residues: CASRTYSSTDTQYF. The complete variable domain, with remaining parts taken from reference TRBV7-2 and TRBJ2-3, reads GAGVSQSPSNKVTEKGKDVELRCDPISGHTALYWYRQSLGQGLEFLIYFQGNSAPDKSGLPSDRFSAERTGGSVSTLTIQRTQQEDSAVYLCASRTYSSTDTQYFGPGTRLTVL.

V usage is TRBV4-2 and J usage is TRBJ2-5; TRBD2 aligns across 11 bases. The CDR3 covers 15 residues. The junction had 8 bases not matched to a gene; V was cut back by 6 bases and J by 5 bases. Germline loops: CDR1 LGHNA, CDR2 YNFKEQ. CDR3 region: CASRVSGGGAETQYF. DNA for the CDR3: TGTGCCAGCAGAGTTAGCGGGGGGGGTGCGGAGACCCAGTACTTC.

Note on this clone: In the same sample, other DNA sequences code for this CDR3. The rearrangement joins TRBV11-2 to TRBJ1-3, with D maybe TRBD1 (6 bases). Germline V gene data show CDR1 as SGHAT and CDR2 as FQNNGV. The V and J ends lost 5 bases and 4 bases respectively, with 18 bases between them. The CDR3 sequence is 16 residues long. The CDR3 spells CASSPGVRGRGNTIYF. In DNA form, the CDR3 reads TGTGCCAGCAGCCCAGGGGTCCGGGGCAGGGGAAACACCATATATTTT.

The V and J genes are TRBV7-3 and TRBJ2-2, with 9 bases aligning to TRBD1. J gave up 3 bases and V 3 bases, and 2 bases lay outside the gene matches. The CDR3 covers 15 residues. Germline V gene data show CDR1 as SGHTA and CDR2 as FQGTGA. CDR3 sequence: CASSFGTGHTGELFF. CDR3 coding DNA: TGTGCCAGCAGCTTTGGGACAGGGCACACCGGGGAGCTGTTTTTT.

This clone was found a few times. This chain joins TRBV5-4 and TRBJ1-2; a possible D gene is TRBD1 (6 bases). Germline loops: CDR1 SGHNT, CDR2 YYREEE (reference sequence). The V end lost 0 bases, the J end lost 4 bases, and 13 bases lay between the germline ends. The CDR3 extends over 15 amino acids. The CDR3: CASSLAGNRAYGYTF. In DNA form, the CDR3 reads TGTGCCAGCAGCTTGGCCGGTAACAGGGCCTATGGCTACACCTTC. The full variable domain, with the rest looked up from reference TRBV5-4 and TRBJ1-2, is ETGVTQSPTHLIKTRGQQVTLRCSSQSGHNTVSWYQQALGQGPQFIFQYYREEENGRGNFPPRFSGLQFPNYSSELNVNALELDDSALYLCASSLAGNRAYGYTFGSGTRLTVV.

In its sample, this clone was seen once. This chain uses TRBV5-8 with TRBJ1-1; D is uncertain. The V gene lost 4 bases and the J gene lost 9 bases, with 13 bases spanning the gap. This CDR3 is 12 amino acids long. Germline V gene sequence: CDR1 SGHTS, CDR2 YDEGEE. The CDR3 loop reads CASSTRTLKAFF. The CDR3 nucleotides read TGTGCCAGCAGCACTAGAACACTGAAAGCTTTCTTT. The full variable domain, completed using reference TRBV5-8 and TRBJ1-1, is EAGVTQSPTHLIKTRGQQATLRCSPISGHTSVYWYQQALGLGLQFLLWYDEGEERNRGNFPPRFSGRQFPNYSSELNVNALELEDSALYLCASSTRTLKAFFGQGTRLTVV.

This clone was recorded once. The V and J genes are TRBV10-2 and TRBJ1-1, with TRBD1 matching 11 bases. CDR3 size: 13 residues. The J segment lost 5 bases and the V segment lost 6 bases, leaving 2 bases of the junction unmatched. Germline V gives CDR1 WSHSY, CDR2 SAAADI. Here the CDR3 DNA reads TGCGCCAGCAGGGGACAGGGGGTGACTGAAGCTTTCTTT. This gives the protein CASRGQGVTEAFF.

The chain employs TRBV6-5 and TRBJ2-1, with D tentatively TRBD1 (6 bases). Germline V gene data show CDR1 as MNHEY and CDR2 as SVGAGI. CDR3 length: 14 amino acids. V dropped 6 bases and J dropped 7 bases, with 16 bases sitting between them. CDR3 loop: CASRHQGRGNEQFF. The CDR3 region has the DNA TGTGCCAGCAGGCACCAGGGGAGAGGGAATGAGCAGTTCTTC.

With respect to this clone: This same CDR3 is encoded by further DNA sequences in the sample. V is TRBV3-1 (or the pseudogene TRBV3-2) and J is TRBJ1-2; D not certain. Per germline, CDR1 LGHDT and CDR2 YNNKEL (reference sequence). The CDR3 is 12 residues long. Trimming took 1 base from V and 4 from J, leaving 4 bases between them. Written as DNA, the CDR3 is TGTGCCAGCAGCCAAGTCAGCTATGGCTACACCTTC. This sequence encodes CASSQVSYGYTF.

The chain is built from TRBV6-5 and TRBJ1-2; possibly TRBD1 for D (6 bases). V was clipped by 6 bases and J by 8 bases, with 13 bases between them. Germline values: CDR1 MNHEY, CDR2 SVGAGI. The CDR3 runs 12 residues. The CDR3 sequence is CASRPNRAGYTF. The CDR3 DNA reads TGTGCCAGCAGGCCCAACAGGGCCGGCTACACCTTC.

V usage is TRBV18 and J usage is TRBJ1-1; TRBD1 matches 10 bases. The CDR3 consists of 15 residues. Germline CDR1 and CDR2: KGHSH and LQKENI. Trimming removed 3 bases from V and 4 bases from J; junction bases left unmatched: 5. CDR3 bases: TGTGCCAGCTCACCCGGGACAGGGGACGGCACTGAAGCTTTCTTT. Protein sequence: CASSPGTGDGTEAFF.

This clone has just a few counts. V usage is TRBV30 and J usage is TRBJ2-1; 15 bases are a match to TRBD2. V lost 1 base and J lost 7; bases outside the gene matches: 5. CDR3 length equals 16 residues. The germline V gene has CDR1 GTSNPN and CDR2 SVGIG (reference sequence). In DNA form, the CDR3 reads TGTGCCTGGAGTGGGACTAGCGGGAGGGCCGGGAATGAGCAGTTCTTC. Protein: CAWSGTSGRAGNEQFF.

With regard to this clone: Possible read error: a much larger clone is one base away. The rearrangement joins TRBV27 to TRBJ2-4; 7 positions match TRBD1. Germline lookup yields CDR1 MNHEY and CDR2 SMNVEV (reference sequence). The CDR3 runs to 16 residues. V shed 6 bases and J 0 bases; nucleotides not matched to a gene: 8. The CDR3 reads CASRTGSLLAKNIQYF. The CDR3 DNA is TGTGCCAGCAGGACAGGGTCACTGCTAGCCAAAAACATTCAGTACTTC.

V gene TRBV28 combines with J gene TRBJ1-4; possibly TRBD1 for D (6 bases). Germline-derived CDR1 and CDR2 are MDHEN and SYDVKM. Between the trimmed V and J ends, which lost 6 bases and 4 bases, there was a span of 15 bases. The CDR3 spans 15 residues. DNA of the CDR3: TGTGCCAGCAGCCGTCGGGGCAGGGGTAATGAAAAACTGTTTTTT. Amino acids: CASSRRGRGNEKLFF.

This chain connects TRBV14 to TRBJ1-1, with 7 positions matching TRBD1. This CDR3 has 15 amino acids. J was trimmed by 4 bases and V by 0 bases; bases with no gene match: 5. Germline CDR1 SGHDN, CDR2 FVKESK. The CDR3 protein is CASSQDTGAFTEAFF. In nucleotides, the CDR3 is TGTGCCAGCAGCCAAGATACAGGGGCTTTCACTGAAGCTTTCTTT.

This chain uses TRBV18 with TRBJ2-1, with TRBD2 matching over 7 bases. Unmatched junction bases numbered 15, after V lost 3 bases and J lost 7 bases. Germline V gene sequence: CDR1 KGHSH, CDR2 LQKENI. This CDR3 has 17 residues. DNA for the CDR3: TGTGCCAGCTCACCTTTGAAGCGGGATGATACGGAAAATGAGCAGTTCTTC. It yields the protein CASSPLKRDDTENEQFF.